This T cell receptor (beta chain) was sequenced during a study of blood T cells in healthy people across ages (dated by TCRdb to between 2015 and 2016). As for the study more broadly: In model experiments, roughly one uniquely barcoded TCR beta cDNA molecule per two T cells was captured by template switching. The study measured age-related changes in TCR beta repertoire diversity using deep sequencing normalized with unique cDNA molecular identifiers. Four age groups were formed from the donors: young (average 16 years), middle-aged (roughly 38), aged (under 70) and long-lived (more than 75). For two donors (one aged 18 to 30 and one aged 80 or older), the study analyzed two additional independent replicas of 1 million unique cDNA reads from the same blood draw. General findings and caveats noted by the study authors: As age increased, observed TCR beta diversity per million T cells dropped in a roughly linear way, and a significant reduction was already evident by age around 41. Compared with the aged group, more naive CD4+ T cells, fewer expanded clones and increased TCR diversity were shown by the long-lived group, suggesting age selection. Because profiling used bulk unsorted PBMCs, naive and antigen-experienced compartments could not be compared conclusively. Observed TCR beta diversity correlated strongly with the percentage of naive T cells measured by flow cytometry. Estimates of total diversity based on one million sequenced T cells were regarded as lower bounds and as underestimates. Because the CMV infection status of the donors was unknown, age-related changes in expanded clonotypes may potentially have been confounded.

Library construction relied on 5' RACE. Sequencing relied on an Illumina HiSeq 2500. The second PCR ran for about 6 to 12 cycles and used a J-beta primer mix along with a sample-barcoded 5' primer. Each TCR beta cDNA molecule received a unique molecular identifier from a template-switch 5' adaptor carrying 12 random nucleotides. At least 3 million CDR3-containing paired-end reads were obtained from each sample. The Mint cDNA synthesis kit, primed by a TRBC-specific oligonucleotide, was used to synthesize first-strand cDNA from all RNA. Following uracil-DNA glycosylase treatment, a first 18-cycle PCR with universal primers M1SS and BC2_uni_R was performed on all cDNA. On the authors' methods: For normalization, 1 million high-quality reads, each with a distinct molecular identifier, were randomly selected from each sample. Reads with shared molecular identifiers were discarded instead of being binned into consensus sequences. MiTCR, run with a Q25 quality threshold and the strictest error-elimination algorithm, handled CDR3 identification, clonotype clustering and error correction. A nonparametric unseen species model using Euler transformation provided a lower-bound estimate of total TCR beta diversity. TCRdb handled the public reads itself, with Q25 trimming in fastp and clone calling in MiXCR, and kept productive beta chains. Rows with one shared CDR3 protein collapse into an entry with the most common genes and DNA. The V and J calls were not made by the authors but by TCRdb's processing. The sample table records around 990,000 distinct CDR3 sequences; about 25% of these occur just once. Jointly, the top ten make up less than 0.85% of the sample.

Donors were under 40 systemically healthy Caucasian individuals from Russia aged roughly 6 to 90 years. Each donor gave 8 to 10 milliliters of peripheral blood, collected into EDTA-treated Vacutainer tubes. Ficoll-Paque density-gradient centrifugation was used to isolate PBMCs, with at least 6 million obtained per sample. Trizol reagent was used to extract total RNA from PBMCs, with at least 5.5 micrograms per sample. Naive CD45RAhigh/CD27high T cell percentages were measured by flow cytometry on a PBMC aliquot from every donor. As concerns this clonotype: Its antigen is currently not known. No much larger clone is present one base from it, and per-base qualities are unavailable.

Including the terminal cysteine and phenylalanine, the CDR3 comprises 14 residues. Left in the record is the CDR3 DNA by itself, 42 bases read in frame from the first base. Trimming removed 2 bases from V and 4 bases from J, leaving 12 bases between the germline ends. CDR1 SGDLS and CDR2 YYNGEE were looked up in the germline V gene. These records were also assigned to another study, of T cells of mothers and their children. That second publication adds: Donors were nine systemically healthy Caucasian individuals: three mothers and their six children. cDNA synthesis used all of the extracted RNA, with 1.5 ug of RNA in each 15 ul reaction. In the second PCR, the M1S primer introduced both the sample barcodes and 2-4 random nucleotides. Over 10 million TCR beta CDR3 reads came from each mother, compared with around 3 million reads from each child. Thymic selection similarly shapes TCR recombination output in related and unrelated pairs, with minor effect from inherited differences. Normalized repertoire overlap was always slightly but never significantly higher in related than unrelated mother-child pairs. Persistent microchimeric T cell clones were not detected, at a sensitivity of 95 to 100 clones per million clonotypes. In the study, deep NGS was used to compare the TCR beta repertoires of mothers and children, and features distinguishing related mother-child pairs from unrelated individuals were sought. Mothers averaged about 40 +/- 4 years of age and children averaged roughly 10 +/- 4 years. After adapter ligation with NEBNext reagents, the libraries were sequenced on Illumina HiSeq 2000 with 100+100 nt paired-end reads. To prevent cross-contamination, the mother and child libraries were prepared a month apart and were sequenced in separate runs. For each donor, somewhere between roughly 450,000 and 2,100,000 distinct TCR beta clonotypes were identified. Naive TCR beta clonotypes were estimated from low-frequency clonotypes matched to each donor's FACS-determined naive share, without sorting.

The source material was blood. The sequence derives from a girl aged 2-10 years in good health. The sequence joins TRBV9 to TRBJ2-5, and possibly TRBD1, on 5 matching bases. Read as DNA, the sequence is TGTGCCAGCAGCGTCTCAGGGTGGGGAGAGACCCAGTACTTC. This encodes CASSVSGWGETQYF.